What follows is one TCR beta chain and its context. The sample is drawn from a study of shared T cell receptors in the human thymus. This CDR3 region has 13 residues. Trimming took off 2 bases at V and 0 bases at J, with 4 bases between the two ends. Germline CDR1 MNHEY, CDR2 SVGAGI. The method was immunoSEQ multiplex PCR; TCRdb's version includes in-frame clones alone and lacks a portion of them. The sample contains roughly 710,000 clones, 75% to 90% of which appear only once. These sequences were also reported in another study, on human thymus T cells. From that report: Resections removed during corrective heart surgery provided the thymus tissue used. Thymic and blood repertoires appeared to carry a bias in their V and J gene usage. Related research found strongly overlapping thymic repertoires in unrelated individuals.

This sequence originates from a girl less than two years old with a congenital heart defect. This rearrangement joins TRBV6-5 to TRBJ1-1; D remains unclear. The sample consisted of thymocytes. The CDR3 loop is CASSYAVNTEAFF. Written as DNA, the CDR3 is TGTGCCAGCAGTTACGCAGTGAACACTGAAGCTTTCTTT.